Sequencing of this TCR beta chain was carried out in a study of blood T cell repertoires in COVID-19. The CDR3 has 17 residues. CDR1 is LGHNA, CDR2 YSLEER, per germline. V lost 3 bases and J lost 1; bases outside the gene matches: 11. In the original workflow: Counts of nucleated cells, estimated from reference gene primer amplification, were obtained. Sequencing used immunoSEQ multiplex PCR; TCRdb keeps in-frame clones, though not all of them. V and J calls and clone size come straight from that table; D and trimming were deduced from the DNA. The repertoire has under 170,000 clones, about 90% of them found once; the top ten carry about 4%.

This chain connects TRBV4-3 to TRBJ1-1; the match to TRBD1 covers 7 bases. This TCR was recovered from a woman aged 60-75 years with active or convalescent COVID-19. The source material was peripheral blood. The CDR3 coding sequence is TGCGCCAGCAGCCACGCCGGGACAGCACGAGGGAACACTGAAGCTTTCTTT. Its protein is CASSHAGTARGNTEAFF.